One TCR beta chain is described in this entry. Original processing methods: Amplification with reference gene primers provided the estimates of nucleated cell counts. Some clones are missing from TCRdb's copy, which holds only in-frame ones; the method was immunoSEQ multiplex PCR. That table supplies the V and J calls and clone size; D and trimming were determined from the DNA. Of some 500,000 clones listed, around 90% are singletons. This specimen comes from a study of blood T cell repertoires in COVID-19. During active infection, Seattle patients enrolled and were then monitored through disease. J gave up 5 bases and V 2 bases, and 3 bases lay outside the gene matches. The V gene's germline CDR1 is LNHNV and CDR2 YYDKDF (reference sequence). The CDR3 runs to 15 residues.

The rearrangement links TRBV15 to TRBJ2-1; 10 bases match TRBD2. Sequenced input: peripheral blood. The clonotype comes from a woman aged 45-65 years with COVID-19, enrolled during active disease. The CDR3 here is CATSRSSGGHNEQFF. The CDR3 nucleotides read TGTGCCACCAGCAGATCTAGCGGGGGCCACAATGAGCAGTTCTTC.